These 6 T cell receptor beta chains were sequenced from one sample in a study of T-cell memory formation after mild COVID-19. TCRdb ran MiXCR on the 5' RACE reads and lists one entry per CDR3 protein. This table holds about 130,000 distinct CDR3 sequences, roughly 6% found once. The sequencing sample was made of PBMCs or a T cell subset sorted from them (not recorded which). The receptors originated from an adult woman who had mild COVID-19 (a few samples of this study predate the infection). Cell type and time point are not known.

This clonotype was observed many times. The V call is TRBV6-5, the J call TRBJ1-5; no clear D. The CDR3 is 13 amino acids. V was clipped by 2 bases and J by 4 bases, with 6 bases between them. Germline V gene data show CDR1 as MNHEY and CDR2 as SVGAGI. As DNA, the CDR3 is TGTGCCAGCAGTTACCCCGGGAATCAGCCCCAGCATTTT. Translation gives CASSYPGNQPQHF.

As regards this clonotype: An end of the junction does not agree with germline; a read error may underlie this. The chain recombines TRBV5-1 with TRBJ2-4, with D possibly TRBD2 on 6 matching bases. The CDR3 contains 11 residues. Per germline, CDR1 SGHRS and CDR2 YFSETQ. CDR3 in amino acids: CASSGPPTLPF. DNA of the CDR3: TGCGCCAGTAGCGGACCTCCAACTCTGCCCTTC.

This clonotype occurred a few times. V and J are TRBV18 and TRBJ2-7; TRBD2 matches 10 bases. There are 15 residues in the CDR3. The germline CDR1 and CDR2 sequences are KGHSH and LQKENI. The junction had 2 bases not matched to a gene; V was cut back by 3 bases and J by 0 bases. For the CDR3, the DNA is TGTGCCAGCTCACCGACTAGCGGGCACTCCTACGAGCAGTACTTC. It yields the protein CASSPTSGHSYEQYF.

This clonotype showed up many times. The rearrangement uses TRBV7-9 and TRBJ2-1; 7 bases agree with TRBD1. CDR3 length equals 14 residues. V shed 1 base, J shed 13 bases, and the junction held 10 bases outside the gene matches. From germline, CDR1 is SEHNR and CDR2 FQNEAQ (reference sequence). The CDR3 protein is CASSLVSGGYLQFF. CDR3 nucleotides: TGTGCCAGCAGCTTAGTTTCAGGGGGTTATTTACAGTTCTTC.

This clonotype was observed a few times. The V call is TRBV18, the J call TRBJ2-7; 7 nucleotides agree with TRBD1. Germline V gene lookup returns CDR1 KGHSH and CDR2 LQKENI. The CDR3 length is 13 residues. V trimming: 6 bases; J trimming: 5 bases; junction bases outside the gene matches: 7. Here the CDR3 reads CASSPDRVNEQYF. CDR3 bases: TGTGCCAGCTCCCCCGACAGGGTAAACGAGCAGTACTTC.

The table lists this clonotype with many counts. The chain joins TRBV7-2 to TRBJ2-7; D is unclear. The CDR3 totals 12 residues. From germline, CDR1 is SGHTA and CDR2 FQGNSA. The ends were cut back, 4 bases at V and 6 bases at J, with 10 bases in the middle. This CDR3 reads CASSSPPLEQYF. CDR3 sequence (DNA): TGTGCCAGCAGCTCTCCCCCCCTCGAGCAGTACTTC.